Listed below are T cell receptor beta chains from one sample, sequenced in a study of blood T cell repertoires in COVID-19. Assay: immunoSEQ multiplex PCR; the TCRdb copy retains only in-frame clones and omits some. The table shows a few hundred thousand clones, with roughly 86% occurring only once. The specimen sequenced was peripheral blood. The source is a woman in her 50s with COVID-19, enrolled during active disease. Both conserved end residues are trimmed from each CDR3. Each record gives: V gene, J gene, CDR3 protein.

>TRBV27|TRBJ1-6
ASRRDESQGWNSPLH
>TRBV27|TRBJ2-1
ATVDRGTYNEQF
>TRBV19|TRBJ1-3
ASVLGAGNTIY
>TRBV19|TRBJ2-3
ASSIDPFTDTQY
>TRBV5-6|TRBJ1-1
ASRRRTGWFGEAF
>TRBV2|TRBJ2-3
ASGSLRGGTDTQY
>TRBV15|TRBJ1-3
ATSGARNTIY
>TRBV28|TRBJ2-5
ASSDRVQETQY
>TRBV6-2/TRBV6-3|TRBJ2-3
ASSYSILAGGHFADTQY
>TRBV2|TRBJ1-5
ASIRDRGDSNQPQH
>TRBV11-3|TRBJ2-4
ASSSGGSKNIQY
>TRBV27|TRBJ2-3
ASSATDNTDTQY
>TRBV5-4|TRBJ1-1
ASSLPQMNTEAF
>TRBV19|TRBJ1-1
ASSIVSRDTEAF